This T cell receptor beta chain originates from a study of blood T cell repertoires in COVID-19. This CDR3 is built from 16 residues. The data were produced by immunoSEQ multiplex PCR, yet TCRdb's version contains in-frame clones alone and is incomplete. The sample has roughly 39,000 clones, 85% seen once; the top ten hold 3.5% to 4.5%. J is TRBJ2-3 and V is TRBV21-1; TRBD1 is taken as the D call from the table, unchecked against the DNA. TRBV21-1 is a pseudogene segment. The sequencing sample was made of peripheral blood. The receptor comes from a man aged 55 to 69 with acute or convalescent COVID-19. CDR3 sequence reads: CASSGRAGPYTDTQYF. Here the CDR3 DNA reads TGTGCCAGCAGCGGACGGGCAGGGCCCTACACAGATACGCAGTATTTT.